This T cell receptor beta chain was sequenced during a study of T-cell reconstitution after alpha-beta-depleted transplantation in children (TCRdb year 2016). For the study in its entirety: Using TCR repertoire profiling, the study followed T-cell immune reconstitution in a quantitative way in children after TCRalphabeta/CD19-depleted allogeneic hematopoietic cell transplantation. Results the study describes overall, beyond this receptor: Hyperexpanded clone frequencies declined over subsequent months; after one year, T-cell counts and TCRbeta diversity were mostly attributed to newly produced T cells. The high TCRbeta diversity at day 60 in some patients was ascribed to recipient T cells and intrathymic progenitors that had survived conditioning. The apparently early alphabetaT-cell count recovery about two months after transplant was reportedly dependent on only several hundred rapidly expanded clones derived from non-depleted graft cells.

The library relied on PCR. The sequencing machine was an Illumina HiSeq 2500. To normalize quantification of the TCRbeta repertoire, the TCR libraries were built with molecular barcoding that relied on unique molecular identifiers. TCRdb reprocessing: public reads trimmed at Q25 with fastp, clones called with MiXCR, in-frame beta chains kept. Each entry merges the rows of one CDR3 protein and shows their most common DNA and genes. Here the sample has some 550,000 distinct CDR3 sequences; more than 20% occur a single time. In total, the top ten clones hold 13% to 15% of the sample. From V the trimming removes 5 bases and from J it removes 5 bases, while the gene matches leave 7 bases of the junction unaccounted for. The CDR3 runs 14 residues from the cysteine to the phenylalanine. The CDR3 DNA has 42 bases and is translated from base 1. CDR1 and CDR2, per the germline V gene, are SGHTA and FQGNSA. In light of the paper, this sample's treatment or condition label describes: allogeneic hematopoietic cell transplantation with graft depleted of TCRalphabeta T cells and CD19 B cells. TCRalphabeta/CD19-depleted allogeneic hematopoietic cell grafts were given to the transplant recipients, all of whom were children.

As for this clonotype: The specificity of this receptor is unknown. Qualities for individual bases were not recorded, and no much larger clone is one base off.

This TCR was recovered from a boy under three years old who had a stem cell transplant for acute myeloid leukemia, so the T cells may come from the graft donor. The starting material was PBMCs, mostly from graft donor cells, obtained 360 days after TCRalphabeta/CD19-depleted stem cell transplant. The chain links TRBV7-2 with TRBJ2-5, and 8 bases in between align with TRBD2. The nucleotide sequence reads TGTGCCAGCAGCGTGGGACTAGTGTGGGAGACCCAGTACTTC. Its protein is CASSVGLVWETQYF.